The 10 T cell receptor beta chains below come from one sample, sequenced in a study of cytomegalovirus exposure and HLA in healthy donors (dated by TCRdb to the late 2010s). Library generation was performed with the immunoSEQ multiplex PCR assay. The multiplex PCR relied on a mix of 60 forward primers for TCR Vbeta segments and 13 reverse primers for TCR Jbeta segments. The table was pulled from immuneACCESS by TCRdb, which kept in-frame rearrangements only. Such tables lose some clones; where checked, under half of the loss comes from unresolved V genes, and the rest has no known cause. Across this sample there are roughly 130,000 clones, with over 50% seen only once. The ten largest make up under 9% of the sample. Sample: PBMCs. These receptors were collected from a woman in her 40s in good health and CMV-seropositive.

This clone has more than one count but fewer than ten. The chain links TRBV7-2 to TRBJ2-1, with 8 bases fitting TRBD2. The V gene end was trimmed by 5 bases and the J gene end by 4 bases; junction bases not matched to a gene: 7. The CDR3 runs to 15 residues. The germline gives CDR1 SGHTA, CDR2 FQGNSA. CDR3 amino acids: CASSLDSGGYNEQFF. In nucleotides, the CDR3 is TGTGCCAGCAGCCTAGACAGCGGGGGTTACAATGAGCAGTTCTTC. The entire variable domain, with the rest obtained from reference TRBV7-2 and TRBJ2-1, is as follows: GAGVSQSPSNKVTEKGKDVELRCDPISGHTALYWYRQSLGQGLEFLIYFQGNSAPDKSGLPSDRFSAERTGGSVSTLTIQRTQQEDSAVYLCASSLDSGGYNEQFFGPGTRLTVL.

The sample holds a few counts of this clone. V and J are TRBV6-4 and TRBJ1-4; D uncertain. V was cut by 3 bases and J by 0 bases, with 5 bases left in between. Germline CDR1 and CDR2: MRHNA and SNTAGT. The CDR3 runs to 14 residues. The CDR3 nucleotides are TGTGCCAGCAGTGAAGCCCCAACTAATGAAAAACTGTTTTTT. It yields the protein CASSEAPTNEKLFF.

V and J are TRBV9 and TRBJ2-1; no definite D call. V was trimmed by 4 bases and J by 2 bases, leaving 16 bases between them. There are 16 residues in the CDR3. CDR1 SGDLS and CDR2 YYNGEE come from the germline V gene. CDR3 bases: TGTGCCAGCAGCCAGCTCCGGCAGGAAGCCTACAATGAGCAGTTCTTC. Its translation is CASSQLRQEAYNEQFF. The full variable domain, with the rest looked up from reference TRBV9 and TRBJ2-1, is DSGVTQTPKHLITATGQRVTLRCSPRSGDLSVYWYQQSLDQGLQFLIQYYNGEERAKGNILERFSAQQFPDLHSELNLSSLELGDSALYFCASSQLRQEAYNEQFFGPGTRLTVL.

The chain couples TRBV7-9 to TRBJ2-2; perhaps TRBD1 as D (6 bases). CDR1 and CDR2 (germline): SEHNR, FQNEAQ (reference sequence). V was cut by 6 bases and J by 7 bases, with 15 bases left in between. The CDR3 has 14 amino acids. The CDR3 sequence: CASRSTGSIGELFF. In nucleotides, the CDR3 is TGTGCCAGCAGAAGCACAGGGTCAATCGGGGAGCTGTTTTTT. Based on the CDR3 plus reference TRBV7-9 and TRBJ2-2, the full variable domain is DTGVSQNPRHKITKRGQNVTFRCDPISEHNRLYWYRQTLGQGPEFLTYFQNEAQLEKSRLLSDRFSAERPKGSFSTLEIQRTEQGDSAMYLCASRSTGSIGELFFGEGSRLTVL.

V is TRBV7-2 and J is TRBJ1-3, with D maybe TRBD1 (5 bases). Germline loops: CDR1 SGHTA, CDR2 FQGNSA. This CDR3 region has 14 residues. Trimming left V 5 bases short and J 2 bases short, with 10 bases between. CDR3 protein: CASSPGVAGNTIYF. CDR3 sequence (DNA): TGTGCCAGCAGCCCGGGGGTCGCTGGAAACACCATATATTTT.

The J gene is TRBJ2-1, the V gene TRBV30; a weak D match, TRBD1 (5 bases). The V and J ends lost 4 bases and 6 bases respectively, with 13 bases between them. The CDR3 extends over 13 amino acids. CDR1 GTSNPN and CDR2 SVGIG come from the germline V gene (reference sequence). The CDR3 nucleotides are TGTGCCTGGACCCAGGGTGCGGCCAATGAGCAGTTCTTC. Translating gives CAWTQGAANEQFF.

The genes are TRBV6-5 and TRBJ1-5; 8 nucleotides align to TRBD1. Looked up from germline, CDR1 is MNHEY and CDR2 is SVGAGI. The CDR3 is 15 amino acids. V shed 6 bases and J 7 bases; nucleotides not matched to a gene: 11. This chain's CDR3 is CASRTDREGSQPQHF. CDR3 bases: TGTGCCAGCAGGACGGACAGGGAGGGTAGCCAGCCCCAGCATTTT.

This clone has a handful of counts. The chain joins TRBV6-6 to TRBJ2-1, with D perhaps matching TRBD1 (5 bases). This CDR3 contains 13 residues. Trimming left V 4 bases short and J 3 bases short, with 7 bases between. CDR1 is MNHNY and CDR2 is SVGAGI in the germline V gene (reference sequence). DNA for the CDR3: TGTGCCAGCAGTTCGACAGACTACAATGAGCAGTTCTTC. Its protein product is CASSSTDYNEQFF.

The chain has TRBV5-1 and TRBJ1-2; the match to TRBD1 covers 9 bases. Germline CDR1 reads SGHRS; CDR2 reads YFSETQ. The CDR3 runs 15 residues. With 8 bases clipped from V and 7 bases from J, the junction kept 15 bases outside the gene matches. The CDR3 nucleotides are TGCGCCAGTACCACCGCCGACAGGGGGTCATCTGGCTACACCTTC. Protein: CASTTADRGSSGYTF.

This clone was detected only a few times. The CDR3 sequence: CASSPIDSGDTQYF. CDR3 coding DNA: TGCGCCAGCAGCCCCATCGATAGCGGGGATACGCAGTATTTT. The chain joins TRBV4-1 to TRBJ2-3; TRBD2 agrees at 7 bases. The V gene end was trimmed by 4 bases and the J gene end by 6 bases; junction bases not matched to a gene: 7. The CDR3 totals 14 residues. The germline V gene encodes CDR1 MGHRA and CDR2 YSYEKL.